The 20 T cell receptor beta chains reported below all come from one sample, sequenced in a study of response to subunit inactivated influenza vaccine. TCRdb re-analysed the RT-PCR reads in MiXCR, keeping a single row per CDR3 protein. The sample lists around 190,000 distinct CDR3 sequences; about a tenth were seen once. The sequenced sample was non-naive T cells sorted from PBMCs, obtained on the day of vaccination. The origin of the receptors is a man between 45 and 60 years old who received an inactivated influenza vaccine.

This clonotype was detected only a few times. The chain combines TRBV2 with TRBJ1-2, with TRBD1 as a possible D gene (5 bases). The V gene's germline CDR1 is SNHLY and CDR2 FYNNEI. The CDR3 runs to 13 residues. V lost 7 bases and J lost 4, with 13 bases in between. The DNA for the CDR3 is TGTGCCAGCATGGTCGAAAGGGGCTATGGCTACACCTTC. Residues: CASMVERGYGYTF. Complete variable domain (other parts from reference TRBV2 and TRBJ1-2): EPEVTQTPSHQVTQMGQEVILRCVPISNHLYFYWYRQILGQKVEFLVSFYNNEISEKSEIFDDQFSVERPDGSNFTLKIRSTKLEDSAMYFCASMVERGYGYTFGSGTRLTVV.

This clonotype was observed a handful of times. The chain recombines TRBV7-7 with TRBJ2-5; D remains ambiguous. The CDR3 runs to 13 residues. The V end lost 8 bases, the J end lost 4 bases, and 14 bases lay between the germline ends. The germline V gene encodes CDR1 SSHAT and CDR2 FNYEAQ (reference sequence). CDR3 sequence: CASAGGARETQYF. The DNA for the CDR3 is TGTGCCAGCGCTGGTGGAGCGAGAGAGACCCAGTACTTC.

This clonotype has a handful of counts. V and J are TRBV24-1 and TRBJ2-3; 11 bases fit TRBD1. The CDR3 is 16 residues long. Looked up from germline, CDR1 is KGHDR and CDR2 is SFDVKD. V was pared by 5 bases and J by 2 bases, with 5 bases of the junction left unmatched. Here the CDR3 reads CATSVRTGGDTDTQYF. CDR3 nucleotide sequence: TGTGCCACCAGTGTCCGGACAGGGGGCGACACAGATACGCAGTATTTT.

The rearrangement links TRBV18 to TRBJ1-5; 12 positions agree with TRBD1. V lost 5 bases to trimming and J lost 6 bases; unmatched junction nucleotides: 5. Germline V gene data show CDR1 as KGHSH and CDR2 as LQKENI. This CDR3 region has 15 residues. CDR3 sequence (DNA): TGTGCCAGCTCATCAGGGACAGGGGGCGGTCAGCCCCAGCATTTT. The encoded protein is CASSSGTGGGQPQHF.

This clonotype was recorded a few times. This chain links TRBV20-1 with TRBJ2-5, with D possibly being TRBD2 (6 bases). V was pared by 0 bases and J by 5 bases, with 10 bases between. CDR3 length: 13 amino acids. The V gene's germline CDR1 is DFQATT and CDR2 SNEGSKA (reference sequence). The CDR3: CSARELARETQYF. The CDR3 nucleotides are TGCAGTGCTAGAGAACTAGCTAGGGAGACCCAGTACTTC.

This clonotype has ten or more counts. V is TRBV5-1 and J is TRBJ1-4; possible D gene TRBD1, 5 bases. The CDR3 has 16 amino acids. Per germline, CDR1 SGHRS and CDR2 YFSETQ. V was cut by 0 bases and J by 5 bases, with 14 bases left in between. This chain's CDR3 is CASSLAGTVRNEKLFF. Written as DNA, the CDR3 is TGCGCCAGCAGCTTGGCGGGGACCGTTAGGAATGAAAAACTGTTTTTT.

This clonotype was detected a few times. The chain couples TRBV3-1 to TRBJ1-1; the D gene is possibly TRBD1 (6 bases). Trimming cost V 0 bases and J 12 bases, with 14 bases left between them. The CDR3 length is 13 residues. The germline CDR1 and CDR2 sequences are LGHDT and YNNKEL (reference sequence). CDR3 residues: CASSQEGFRGPFF. CDR3 coding DNA: TGTGCCAGCAGCCAAGAAGGTTTCAGGGGACCTTTCTTT.

Remarks on this clonotype: The conserved phenylalanine or tryptophan is not found at the CDR3 terminus, so this likely reflects a read error. The CDR3 spells CASSLGAGGRSYEQYI. CDR3 sequence (DNA): TGTGCCAGCAGCTTAGGGGCCGGGGGCCGATCCTACGAGCAGTACATC. The chain employs TRBV7-8 and TRBJ2-7; perhaps D is TRBD1 or TRBD2 (6 bases each). CDR3 length: 16 residues. Trimming pared 1 base from V and 1 base from J, leaving 14 bases between. The germline CDR1 and CDR2 sequences are SGHVS and FQNEAQ.

J is TRBJ2-3 and V is TRBV3-1, with D maybe TRBD1 (6 bases). In germline, CDR1 is LGHDT, CDR2 YNNKEL (reference sequence). V shed 1 base and J shed 0 bases, with 14 bases lying between them. CDR3 length: 17 residues. CDR3 region: CASSQVLTGPSTDTQYF. CDR3 nucleotides: TGTGCCAGCAGCCAAGTTTTGACAGGTCCTAGCACAGATACGCAGTATTTT.

The chain combines TRBV6-5 with TRBJ1-2, with D unresolved. Trimming cost V 5 bases and J 4 bases, with 8 bases left between them. The CDR3 runs 12 residues. Germline V gives CDR1 MNHEY, CDR2 SVGAGI. CDR3 residues: CASSHGSYGYTF. The DNA of the CDR3 is TGTGCCAGCAGTCACGGGTCCTATGGCTACACCTTC.

The genes are TRBV28 and TRBJ2-2, with D possibly matching TRBD2 (7 bases). Germline V gene data show CDR1 as MDHEN and CDR2 as SYDVKM. This CDR3 spans 14 amino acids. Trimming pared 6 bases from V and 6 bases from J, leaving 14 bases between. CDR3 bases: TGTGCCAGCAGCCTGGCGGGGGCGTCCGGGGAGCTGTTTTTT. The encoded protein is CASSLAGASGELFF.

The chain combines TRBV4-1 with TRBJ1-1; D is ambiguous. Trimming pared 0 bases from V and 0 bases from J, leaving 8 bases between. CDR1 is MGHRA and CDR2 is YSYEKL in the germline V gene. The CDR3 totals 15 residues. In nucleotides, the CDR3 is TGCGCCAGCAGCCAAGAAGTAGGTCTGAACACTGAAGCTTTCTTT. Encoded protein: CASSQEVGLNTEAFF.

This clonotype was seen more than once but under ten times. The rearrangement joins TRBV28 to TRBJ1-5, with no clear D. In germline, CDR1 is MDHEN, CDR2 SYDVKM. CDR3 size: 14 residues. V dropped 9 bases and J dropped 1 base, with 13 bases sitting between them. Written as DNA, the CDR3 is TGTGCCAGTCAAAATAACTTAAGCAATCAGCCCCAGCATTTT. Its protein is CASQNNLSNQPQHF.

This clonotype has more than one count but fewer than ten. This chain links TRBV7-9 with TRBJ1-5; 10 bases align to TRBD1. This CDR3 contains 16 residues. J gave up 5 bases and V 5 bases, and 9 bases lay outside the gene matches. Germline-derived CDR1 and CDR2 are SEHNR and FQNEAQ (reference sequence). The CDR3 nucleotides are TGTGCCAGCAGCCCAAGGACAGGGGGGTACGATCAGCCCCAGCATTTT. Residues: CASSPRTGGYDQPQHF. The variable domain in full, with the rest retrieved from reference TRBV7-9 and TRBJ1-5, is DTGVSQNPRHKITKRGQNVTFRCDPISEHNRLYWYRQTLGQGPEFLTYFQNEAQLEKSRLLSDRFSAERPKGSFSTLEIQRTEQGDSAMYLCASSPRTGGYDQPQHFGDGTRLSIL.

This clonotype was found many times. The V and J genes are TRBV20-1 and TRBJ1-1; D call uncertain. The CDR3 is 12 amino acids. V lost 1 base to trimming and J lost 0 bases, with 3 bases between them. Per germline, CDR1 DFQATT and CDR2 SNEGSKA (reference sequence). The CDR3 bases are TGCAGTGCTAGAGTGTTGAACACTGAAGCTTTCTTT. It translates to CSARVLNTEAFF.

At least ten counts were recorded for this clonotype. The gene calls are TRBV5-1 and TRBJ2-7, with TRBD2 matching 7 bases. Germline V gene lookup returns CDR1 SGHRS and CDR2 YFSETQ. The CDR3 totals 14 residues. V trimming: 4 bases; J trimming: 3 bases; junction bases outside the gene matches: 7. In DNA form, the CDR3 reads TGCGCCAGCAGCGTGGCCGGGGGGAACTACGAGCAGTACTTC. Amino acid sequence: CASSVAGGNYEQYF. The full variable domain, completed using reference TRBV5-1 and TRBJ2-7, is KAGVTQTPRYLIKTRGQQVTLSCSPISGHRSVSWYQQTPGQGLQFLFEYFSETQRNKGNFPGRFSGRQFSNSRSEMNVSTLELGDSALYLCASSVAGGNYEQYFGPGTRLTVT.

This clonotype was observed many times. The rearrangement links TRBV24-1 to TRBJ2-2; the match to TRBD1 covers 8 bases. V dropped 3 bases and J dropped 0; count of bases not matched to a gene: 8. From germline, CDR1 is KGHDR and CDR2 SFDVKD. The CDR3 covers 18 residues. The CDR3 region is CATSDDRGFRANTGELFF. The CDR3 nucleotides are TGTGCCACCAGTGATGACAGGGGCTTCAGGGCGAACACCGGGGAGCTGTTTTTT.

This chain connects TRBV19 to TRBJ2-2; weak D call: TRBD1 (5 bases). V was clipped by 6 bases and J by 4 bases, with 12 bases between them. The CDR3 contains 14 residues. The V gene's germline CDR1 is LNHDA and CDR2 SQIVND (reference sequence). This CDR3 is CASRPDRFTGELFF. The CDR3 region has the DNA TGTGCCAGTAGGCCCGACAGATTCACCGGGGAGCTGTTTTTT.

This clonotype has ten or more counts. This sequence joins TRBV28 and TRBJ2-4; D may be TRBD2 (6 bases). Germline V lookup: CDR1 MDHEN, CDR2 SYDVKM. V lost 4 bases and J lost 0, with 16 bases in between. This CDR3 comprises 17 residues. The CDR3 region is CASSYSGLYLAKNIQYF. Written as DNA, the CDR3 is TGTGCCAGCAGTTACTCGGGACTCTACCTAGCCAAAAACATTCAGTACTTC.

Comment on this clonotype: A much larger clone lies one base from this, so it may be a read error. The chain combines TRBV3-1 with TRBJ2-1; no clear D gene. Trimming took off 1 base at V and 4 bases at J, with 11 bases between the two ends. The CDR3 runs to 15 residues. In germline, CDR1 is LGHDT, CDR2 YNNKEL (reference sequence). The CDR3 spells CASSQAQHPYNEQFF. As DNA, the CDR3 is TGTGCCAGCAGCCAAGCTCAGCACCCATACAATGAGCAGTTCTTC.